The rows below give T cell receptor beta chains drawn from one sample of a study of vaccination and CD4 T cells after COVID-19. No antigens are known for them. One entry per CDR3 protein results from TCRdb running MiXCR on the PCR reads. Among about 24,000 distinct CDR3 sequences listed, about 42% were seen once. Sequences were derived from CD4+ T cells from blood, cultured in vitro, sampled about 7 months after SARS-CoV-2 vaccination. Receptor source: a human donor who had recovered from COVID-19. CDR3s include the opening cysteine and the closing phenylalanine or tryptophan. Each record gives: V gene, D gene, CDR3 length, CDR3 protein. D genes are given only for firm matches.

TRBV27,-,12,CASRTTPGELFF
TRBV4-3,TRBD2,14,CASSSASGYNEQFF
TRBV6-1,TRBD1,15,CASNKGARIYNEQFF
TRBV20-1,TRBD2,14,CSVQATSGIYEQYF
TRBV20-1,TRBD2,13,CSAVPGLAYEQYF
TRBV19,TRBD1,13,CASTATGVYGYTF
TRBV7-2,-,12,CASSFTRVEQFF
TRBV2,-,13,CASGGAQQETQYF
TRBV25-1,TRBD2,14,CASRRLAGRGEQYF
TRBV7-8,TRBD1,14,CASGPGQGGQPQHF
TRBV6-4,-,13,CASSVESNSPLHF
TRBV6-5,-,15,CASSYSGRVAYEQYF
TRBV7-9,-,17,CASSLALRTANTGELFF
TRBV27,-,13,CASSLGTNYGYTF
TRBV4-1,TRBD1,16,CASSPGETGLQETQYF
TRBV20-1,-,15,CSARASLGTSYEQYF
TRBV2,TRBD1,12,CASTGGVQPQHF
TRBV7-3,-,17,CASSLRAPPGFHNEQFF
TRBV20-1,TRBD1,13,CSARERTGDGYTF
TRBV4-1,-,17,CASSLRVGAEANQPQHF
TRBV6-2/TRBV6-3,TRBD1,15,CASSSPGQGGRSYTF
TRBV19,-,15,CASSGEGAGGETQYF
TRBV27,TRBD2,13,CASAGGVGETQYF
TRBV20-1,-,13,CSANPMGVREQYF
TRBV6-1,TRBD2,16,CASSAGLAGVFYEQYF
TRBV27,TRBD1,16,CASSHPGTGIQETQYF
TRBV20-1,-,13,CSALTEYQETQYF
TRBV28,-,14,CASPPLGSSYEQYF
TRBV7-9,-,18,CASVQESSANSYNSPLHF
TRBV7-3,TRBD2,16,CASSPRTSGSADTQYF
TRBV2,TRBD2,14,CASTGTSGSVEQFF
TRBV7-2,TRBD1,13,CASSARQGRGYTF
TRBV6-2/TRBV6-3,-,14,CASSLLGGLYEQYF
TRBV24-1,TRBD1,16,CATSDPGQGARETQYF
TRBV20-1,TRBD1,13,CSARDSLNTEAFF
TRBV2,TRBD2,15,CASRRTSGDQETQYF
TRBV19,TRBD1,14,CASRTKTGYNEQFF
TRBV27,-,15,CASSLGPPVQNIQYF
TRBV12-3/TRBV12-4,-,14,CASSLQQGWYEQYF
TRBV28,-,13,CASSPIRGTEAFF
TRBV19,-,15,CASSIDRQVNYGYTF
TRBV7-2,TRBD2,16,CASSLGSGRGADTQYF
TRBV12-3/TRBV12-4,-,13,CASRETGDYGYTF
TRBV15,TRBD2,16,CATSRDPSGSINEQFF
TRBV6-1,TRBD1,14,CASRLRQGHQPQHF
TRBV6-2/TRBV6-3,-,14,CASSFLGQSGGYTF
TRBV4-3,TRBD2,15,CASSHGAGGSDTQYF
TRBV29-1,-,11,CSVVKDYEQYF